Below, 25 T cell receptor beta chains from the same sample are listed, as sequenced in a study of chemoradiotherapy in HPV16-positive cancers. Data came from immunoSEQ multiplex PCR; TCRdb stores just in-frame clones and leaves some out. The data hold under 15,000 clones, with around 81% observed a single time. Collection of the sample occurred from a patient who underwent chemoradiotherapy. Receptors were obtained from a human donor with HPV-associated anogenital cancer.

This clone was seen a handful of times. The chain joins TRBV2 to TRBJ1-6; 7 nucleotides agree with TRBD1. The CDR3 runs 14 residues. The trim removed 6 bases at V and 4 bases at J, leaving 3 bases unmatched. Germline V gene data show CDR1 as SNHLY and CDR2 as FYNNEI. CDR3 DNA: TGTGCCAGCAGGAACAGGGGTTATAATTCACCCCTCCACTTT. It is translated as CASRNRGYNSPLHF.

The V gene is TRBV5-5, the J gene TRBJ2-7, with no clear D. Trimming pared 0 bases from V and 9 bases from J, leaving 19 bases between. CDR3 size: 15 residues. Germline lookup yields CDR1 SGHKS and CDR2 YYEKEE (reference sequence). This CDR3 reads CASSLDIGIFPGQYF. CDR3 DNA: TGTGCCAGCAGCTTGGACATAGGGATCTTTCCCGGGCAGTACTTC.

This rearrangement joins TRBV5-1 to TRBJ1-1; unclear D gene. Trimming stripped 1 base from V and 0 bases from J, with 10 bases between. The CDR3 loop spans 15 amino acids. Germline V gene sequence: CDR1 SGHRS, CDR2 YFSETQ. CDR3 DNA: TGCGCCAGCAGCTTGTACGAAACCATGAACACTGAAGCTTTCTTT. Translation gives CASSLYETMNTEAFF.

This chain links TRBV10-3 with TRBJ2-2; 12 nucleotides line up with TRBD1. CDR1 and CDR2 from the germline V gene are ENHRY and SYGVKD. The CDR3 contains 14 residues. V lost 8 bases, J lost 4 bases, and 2 bases stayed unmatched. Here the CDR3 reads CAIGTGGRTGELFF. Written as DNA, the CDR3 is TGTGCCATCGGGACAGGGGGCCGCACCGGGGAGCTGTTTTTT.

The chain couples TRBV4-1 to TRBJ2-1; 13 positions agree with TRBD2. V lost 4 bases to trimming and J lost 4 bases; unmatched junction nucleotides: 7. In germline, CDR1 is MGHRA, CDR2 YSYEKL. The CDR3 has 17 residues. The CDR3 spells CASSPPLAGGKYNEQFF. The CDR3 DNA follows: TGCGCCAGCAGCCCGCCACTAGCGGGGGGGAAGTACAATGAGCAGTTCTTC.

This clone was seen more than once but under ten times. J is TRBJ2-7 and V is TRBV7-2; 16 bases are a match to TRBD2. In germline, CDR1 is SGHTA, CDR2 FQGNSA. This CDR3 region has 17 residues. The trim removed 5 bases at V and 8 bases at J, leaving 12 bases unmatched. CDR3 sequence (DNA): TGTGCCAGCAGCCGAGTGGGGACTAGCGGGGGGGCCGGTAAGCAGTACTTC. Encoded protein: CASSRVGTSGGAGKQYF. Supplemented by reference TRBV7-2 and TRBJ2-7, the full variable domain reads GAGVSQSPSNKVTEKGKDVELRCDPISGHTALYWYRQSLGQGLEFLIYFQGNSAPDKSGLPSDRFSAERTGGSVSTLTIQRTQQEDSAVYLCASSRVGTSGGAGKQYFGPGTRLTVT.

The chain joins TRBV28 to TRBJ1-2; D gene uncertain. The V gene lost 8 bases and the J gene lost 0 bases, with 13 bases spanning the gap. The V gene's germline CDR1 is MDHEN and CDR2 SYDVKM. This CDR3 has 14 residues. In DNA form, the CDR3 reads TGTGCCAGCCTACCTCGGAGAGCTAACTATGGCTACACCTTC. Its translation is CASLPRRANYGYTF.

The rearrangement uses TRBV28 and TRBJ2-5, with D perhaps assigned TRBD1 or TRBD2 (5 bases each). The germline V and J ends were trimmed by 4 bases and 7 bases, with 22 bases remaining between them. This CDR3 spans 16 amino acids. Germline-derived CDR1 and CDR2 are MDHEN and SYDVKM. CDR3 coding DNA: TGTGCCAGCAGTTCAGGCGGTGGGGGTGATGTCGGGACCCAGTACTTC. This sequence encodes CASSSGGGGDVGTQYF.

V is TRBV27 and J is TRBJ2-7; 7 nucleotides match TRBD1. The trim removed 3 bases at V and 2 bases at J, leaving 4 bases unmatched. CDR3 length equals 14 residues. CDR1 and CDR2 (germline): MNHEY, SMNVEV (reference sequence). In DNA form, the CDR3 reads TGTGCCAGCAGTTTCACAGGGGCGACCTACGAGCAGTACTTC. This translates into CASSFTGATYEQYF.

The rearrangement uses TRBV11-2 and TRBJ2-1; TRBD2 aligns across 9 bases. The CDR3 consists of 16 residues. V was pared by 4 bases and J by 4 bases, with 8 bases of the junction left unmatched. CDR1 is SGHAT, CDR2 FQNNGV, per germline. CDR3 coding DNA: TGTGCCAGCAGCTCGCCGCGGGGGGGATCTTACAATGAGCAGTTCTTC. This encodes CASSSPRGGSYNEQFF.

The chain links TRBV30 to TRBJ2-5; 8 bases agree with TRBD1. Germline V CDR1 and CDR2: GTSNPN, SVGIG (reference sequence). Unmatched junction bases numbered 9, after V lost 4 bases and J lost 5 bases. CDR3 length: 14 residues. The CDR3 DNA reads as TGTGCCTGGAACCTCGGACAGGGAGGCGAGACCCAGTACTTC. The encoded protein is CAWNLGQGGETQYF.

This clone was counted once. The V and J genes are TRBV6-4 and TRBJ2-6; 10 nucleotides agree with TRBD1. Germline values: CDR1 MRHNA, CDR2 SNTAGT. Losses at the gene ends were 4 bases for V and 2 bases for J; bases not matched to a gene: 2. There are 16 residues in the CDR3. The CDR3 DNA follows: TGTGCCAGCAGTGCGACAGGGGGCGCTGGGGCCAACGTCCTGACTTTC. Its protein is CASSATGGAGANVLTF.

The chain uses TRBV28 and TRBJ2-3; D may be TRBD2 (7 bases). V gave up 4 bases and J gave up 0 bases, with 20 bases separating them. The CDR3 totals 18 residues. Germline CDR1 MDHEN, CDR2 SYDVKM. CDR3 sequence (DNA): TGTGCCAGCAGTTACGGCGGGGGCCCGCGTACTAGCACAGATACGCAGTATTTT. It yields the protein CASSYGGGPRTSTDTQYF.

Only a few counts were recorded for this clone. This chain uses TRBV7-6 with TRBJ1-2; D not resolved. Trimming took 5 bases from V and 8 from J, leaving 12 bases between them. Germline assignment: CDR1 SGHVS and CDR2 FNYEAQ. The CDR3 loop spans 12 amino acids. The CDR3 DNA reads TGTGCCAGCAGCCTCAATAACCGGGGCTACACCTTC. It encodes CASSLNNRGYTF.

The chain recombines TRBV29-1 with TRBJ2-1; 8 positions match TRBD1. Germline V lookup: CDR1 SQVTM, CDR2 ANQGSEA. CDR3 length: 17 residues. The V segment lost 6 bases and the J segment 3 bases; nucleotides outside the gene matches: 16. CDR3 nucleotide sequence: TGCAGCGTAAGAACGACAGGGGACGCCCTCATCTACAATGAGCAGTTCTTC. This sequence encodes CSVRTTGDALIYNEQFF.

The chain combines TRBV9 with TRBJ2-1, with D perhaps TRBD1 (5 bases). V dropped 3 bases and J dropped 10 bases, with 17 bases sitting between them. The CDR3 length is 14 residues. Germline loops: CDR1 SGDLS, CDR2 YYNGEE. The CDR3 DNA reads TGTGCCAGCAGCGCCTTGACACAGGATGCCGAGCAGTTCTTC. This codes for CASSALTQDAEQFF. Full variable domain (missing parts from reference TRBV9 and TRBJ2-1): DSGVTQTPKHLITATGQRVTLRCSPRSGDLSVYWYQQSLDQGLQFLIQYYNGEERAKGNILERFSAQQFPDLHSELNLSSLELGDSALYFCASSALTQDAEQFFGPGTRLTVL.

J is TRBJ1-5 and V is TRBV4-2; D gene uncertain. The CDR3 runs to 14 residues. Trimming stripped 0 bases from V and 5 bases from J, with 8 bases between. Per the germline V gene, CDR1 is LGHNA and CDR2 is YNFKEQ. The CDR3 protein is CASSQDLADQPQHF. CDR3 nucleotide sequence: TGTGCCAGCAGCCAAGATCTGGCAGATCAGCCCCAGCATTTT.

The chain is built from TRBV2 and TRBJ2-5, with D hard to call. This CDR3 region has 11 residues. Germline V gives CDR1 SNHLY, CDR2 FYNNEI. Trimming left V 3 bases short and J 11 bases short, with 10 bases between. In nucleotides, the CDR3 is TGTGCCAGCAGTGAGGGCAGAGAGCAGTACTTC. Translation gives CASSEGREQYF.

The DNA of the CDR3 is TGTGCCATCAAGGGCTTGGGGTATGATGAGCAGTTCTTC. It translates to CAIKGLGYDEQFF. This chain links TRBV10-3 with TRBJ2-1; unclear D gene. The CDR3 contains 13 residues. V lost 7 bases, J lost 8 bases, and 15 bases lay in between. Per the germline V gene, CDR1 is ENHRY and CDR2 is SYGVKD.

Concerning this clone itself: One end of the junction fails to match germline, which may point to a read error. CDR3 residues: CASSSPFDRVMAGYTF. In DNA, the CDR3 is TGTGCCAGCTCATCACCCTTCGACAGGGTGATGGCAGGCTACACCTTC. V gene TRBV18 combines with J gene TRBJ1-2, with 7 bases matching TRBD1. Germline CDR1 KGHSH, CDR2 LQKENI. The CDR3 is 16 residues long.

This chain joins TRBV9 and TRBJ1-5; D remains unclear. Germline assignment: CDR1 SGDLS and CDR2 YYNGEE. This CDR3 spans 13 amino acids. V was clipped by 0 bases and J by 9 bases, with 10 bases between them. The CDR3 sequence: CASSVGLDTPQHF. In DNA form, the CDR3 reads TGTGCCAGCAGCGTAGGTTTAGATACGCCCCAGCATTTT.

The genes are TRBV11-3 and TRBJ2-1; 8 nucleotides agree with TRBD1. Losses at the gene ends were 2 bases for V and 5 bases for J; bases not matched to a gene: 8. In germline, CDR1 is SGHNT, CDR2 YENEEA. This CDR3 has 16 residues. The CDR3 is CASSLRGRGRDNEQFF. Here the CDR3 DNA reads TGTGCCAGCAGCTTAAGGGGCAGGGGGCGAGACAATGAGCAGTTCTTC.

This clone was seen more than once but under ten times. The CDR3 region has the DNA TGCGCCAGCAGATCGGGGAACACTGAAGCTTTCTTT. Translated: CASRSGNTEAFF. This sequence joins TRBV5-1 and TRBJ1-1; no firm D call. The ends were cut back, 5 bases at V and 1 base at J, with 6 bases in the middle. Per germline, CDR1 SGHRS and CDR2 YFSETQ. There are 12 residues in the CDR3.

This clone was recorded only once. The chain joins TRBV7-6 to TRBJ2-7, with D perhaps TRBD2 (5 bases). This CDR3 has 14 residues. Deletions cut 3 bases from V and 7 bases from J, with 16 bases between. CDR1 is SGHVS and CDR2 is FNYEAQ in the germline V gene. The CDR3, as DNA: TGTGCCAGCAGCTTTAGCGCGAGTGAGGGAGAGCAGTACTTC. Encoded protein: CASSFSASEGEQYF.

The chain recombines TRBV5-5 with TRBJ2-2; the D is unclear. CDR1 and CDR2 from the germline V gene are SGHKS and YYEKEE (reference sequence). Between the trimmed V and J ends, which lost 4 bases and 6 bases, there was a span of 19 bases. CDR3 size: 16 residues. For the CDR3, the DNA is TGTGCCAGCAGCCCCGCCCCCTACGGCGGCTCCGGGGAGCTGTTTTTT. As protein: CASSPAPYGGSGELFF.